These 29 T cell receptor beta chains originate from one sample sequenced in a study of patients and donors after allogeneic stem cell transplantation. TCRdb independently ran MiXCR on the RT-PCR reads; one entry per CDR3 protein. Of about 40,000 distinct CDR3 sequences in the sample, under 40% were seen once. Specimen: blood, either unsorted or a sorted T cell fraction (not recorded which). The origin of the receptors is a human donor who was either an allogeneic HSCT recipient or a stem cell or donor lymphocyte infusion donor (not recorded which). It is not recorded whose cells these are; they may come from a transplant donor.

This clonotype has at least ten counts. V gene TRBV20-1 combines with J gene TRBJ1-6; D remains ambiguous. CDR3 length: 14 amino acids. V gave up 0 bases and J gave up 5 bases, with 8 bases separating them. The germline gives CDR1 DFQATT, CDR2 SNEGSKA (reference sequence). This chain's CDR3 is CSARDPADNSPLHF. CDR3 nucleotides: TGCAGTGCTAGAGATCCGGCAGATAATTCACCCCTCCACTTT.

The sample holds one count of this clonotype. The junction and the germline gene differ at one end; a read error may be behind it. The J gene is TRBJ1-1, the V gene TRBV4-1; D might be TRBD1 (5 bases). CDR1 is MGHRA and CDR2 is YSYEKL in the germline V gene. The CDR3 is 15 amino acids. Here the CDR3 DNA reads TGCGCCAGCAGCCAGGACCGTTGGGGGAACACTGAAGCTTCCTTT. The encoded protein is CASSQDRWGNTEASF.

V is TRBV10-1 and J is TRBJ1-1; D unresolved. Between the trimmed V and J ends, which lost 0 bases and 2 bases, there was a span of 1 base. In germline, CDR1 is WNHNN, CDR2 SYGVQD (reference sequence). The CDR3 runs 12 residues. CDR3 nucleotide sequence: TGCGCCAGCAGTGAGTCTAACACTGAAGCTTTCTTT. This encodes CASSESNTEAFF.

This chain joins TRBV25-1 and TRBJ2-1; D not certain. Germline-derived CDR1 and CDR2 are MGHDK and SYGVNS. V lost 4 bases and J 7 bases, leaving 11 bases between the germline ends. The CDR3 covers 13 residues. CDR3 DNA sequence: TGTGCCAGCAGTGCCCACAAATTAAATGAGCAGTTCTTC. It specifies CASSAHKLNEQFF.

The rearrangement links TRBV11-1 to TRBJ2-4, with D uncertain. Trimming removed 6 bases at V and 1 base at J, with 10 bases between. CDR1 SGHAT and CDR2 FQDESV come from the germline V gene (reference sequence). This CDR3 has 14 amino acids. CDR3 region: CASSSPRAKNIQYF. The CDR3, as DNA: TGTGCCAGCAGTTCACCGAGGGCCAAAAACATTCAGTACTTC.

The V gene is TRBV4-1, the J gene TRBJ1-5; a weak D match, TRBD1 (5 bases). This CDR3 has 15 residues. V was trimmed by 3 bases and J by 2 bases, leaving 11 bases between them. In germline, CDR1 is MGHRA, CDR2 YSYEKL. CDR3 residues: CASSQGWGGNQPQHF. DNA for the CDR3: TGCGCCAGCAGCCAGGGTTGGGGGGGCAATCAGCCCCAGCATTTT.

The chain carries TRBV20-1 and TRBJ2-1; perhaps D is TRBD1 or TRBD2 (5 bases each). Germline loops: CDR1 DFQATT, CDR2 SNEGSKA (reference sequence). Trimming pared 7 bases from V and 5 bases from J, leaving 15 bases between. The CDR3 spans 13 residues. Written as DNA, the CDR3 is TGCAGTGGGGCCCTGGGACCCAACAATGAGCAGTTCTTC. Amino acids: CSGALGPNNEQFF.

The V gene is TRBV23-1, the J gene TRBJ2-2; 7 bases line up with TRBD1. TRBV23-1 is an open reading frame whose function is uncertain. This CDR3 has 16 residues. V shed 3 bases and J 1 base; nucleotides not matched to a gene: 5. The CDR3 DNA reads TGCGCCAGCAGTCACTCCGGGACAGTGAACACCGGGGAGCTGTTTTTT. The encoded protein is CASSHSGTVNTGELFF.

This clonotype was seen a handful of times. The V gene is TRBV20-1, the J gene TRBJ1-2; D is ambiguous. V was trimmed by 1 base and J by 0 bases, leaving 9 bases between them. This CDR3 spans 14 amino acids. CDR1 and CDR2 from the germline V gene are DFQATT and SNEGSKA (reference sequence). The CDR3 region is CSARVPEANYGYTF. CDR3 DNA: TGCAGTGCTAGAGTACCGGAAGCTAACTATGGCTACACCTTC.

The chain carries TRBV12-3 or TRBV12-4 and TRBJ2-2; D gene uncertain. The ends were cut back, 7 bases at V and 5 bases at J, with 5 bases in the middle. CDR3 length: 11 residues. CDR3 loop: CASTETGELFF. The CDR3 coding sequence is TGTGCCAGCACGGAGACCGGGGAGCTGTTTTTT.

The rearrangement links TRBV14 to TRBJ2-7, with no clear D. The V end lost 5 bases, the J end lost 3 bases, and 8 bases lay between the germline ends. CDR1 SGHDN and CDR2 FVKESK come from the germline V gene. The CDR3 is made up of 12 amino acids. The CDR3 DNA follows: TGTGCCAGCAGCTCCTGGGGCTACGAGCAGTACTTC. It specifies CASSSWGYEQYF.

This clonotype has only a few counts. The CDR3 nucleotides read TGTGCCAGCAGCTTAGGGGGGACACAGCCCCAGCATTTT. Translation: CASSLGGTQPQHF. V usage is TRBV7-2 and J usage is TRBJ1-5; possible D gene TRBD1, 6 bases. CDR1 and CDR2 from the germline V gene are SGHTA and FQGNSA. The germline V and J ends were trimmed by 1 base and 7 bases, with 8 bases remaining between them. The CDR3 loop spans 13 amino acids.

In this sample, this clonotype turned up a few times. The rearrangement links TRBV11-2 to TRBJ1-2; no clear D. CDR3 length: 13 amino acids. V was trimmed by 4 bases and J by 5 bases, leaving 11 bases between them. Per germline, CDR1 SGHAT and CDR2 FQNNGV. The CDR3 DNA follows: TGTGCCAGCAGCTCTTTACGGAAGTATGGCTACACCTTC. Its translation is CASSSLRKYGYTF.

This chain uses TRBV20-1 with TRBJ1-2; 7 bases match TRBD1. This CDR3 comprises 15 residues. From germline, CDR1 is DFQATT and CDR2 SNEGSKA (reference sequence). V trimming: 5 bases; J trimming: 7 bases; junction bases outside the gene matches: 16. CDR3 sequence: CSAGGTVPSYGGYTF. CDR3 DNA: TGCAGTGCTGGAGGGACAGTCCCCTCGTACGGTGGCTACACCTTC.

The CDR3 reads CASSPRQGMDTEAFF. In DNA, the CDR3 is TGTGCCAGCTCACCTCGGCAGGGTATGGACACTGAAGCTTTCTTT. V gene TRBV18 combines with J gene TRBJ1-1; possible D gene TRBD1, 5 bases. The CDR3 covers 15 residues. V dropped 3 bases and J dropped 3 bases, with 14 bases sitting between them. Per the germline V gene, CDR1 is KGHSH and CDR2 is LQKENI.

Written as DNA, the CDR3 is TGTGCCAGCAGGCTCCTGGACAATTCTTTCCACACTGAAGCTTTCTTT. This codes for CASRLLDNSFHTEAFF. The chain is built from TRBV6-2 or TRBV6-3 and TRBJ1-1, with D possibly matching TRBD1 (5 bases). V was trimmed by 6 bases and J by 3 bases, leaving 20 bases between them. CDR1 MNHEY and CDR2 SVGEGT come from the germline V gene. This CDR3 is built from 16 residues.

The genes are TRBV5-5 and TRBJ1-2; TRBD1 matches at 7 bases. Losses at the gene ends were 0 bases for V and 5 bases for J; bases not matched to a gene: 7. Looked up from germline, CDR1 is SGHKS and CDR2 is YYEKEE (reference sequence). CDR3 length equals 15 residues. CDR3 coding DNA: TGTGCCAGCAGCTTGGGGCTTACAGGGGAATATGGCTACACCTTC. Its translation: CASSLGLTGEYGYTF.

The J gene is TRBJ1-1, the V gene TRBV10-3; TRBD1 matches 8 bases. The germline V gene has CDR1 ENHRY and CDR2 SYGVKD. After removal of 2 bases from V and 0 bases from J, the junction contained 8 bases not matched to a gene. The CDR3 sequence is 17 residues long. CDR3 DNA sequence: TGTGCCATCAGTGAGCCGGTGACAGGGGCGATGAACACTGAAGCTTTCTTT. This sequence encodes CAISEPVTGAMNTEAFF.

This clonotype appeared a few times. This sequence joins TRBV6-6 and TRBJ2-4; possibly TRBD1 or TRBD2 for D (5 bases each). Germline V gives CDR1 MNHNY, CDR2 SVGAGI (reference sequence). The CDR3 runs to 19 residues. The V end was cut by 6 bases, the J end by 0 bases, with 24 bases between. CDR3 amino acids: CASSRDPSQSPLAKNIQYF. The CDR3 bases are TGTGCCAGCAGCCGGGACCCTTCTCAGAGCCCTCTAGCCAAAAACATTCAGTACTTC.

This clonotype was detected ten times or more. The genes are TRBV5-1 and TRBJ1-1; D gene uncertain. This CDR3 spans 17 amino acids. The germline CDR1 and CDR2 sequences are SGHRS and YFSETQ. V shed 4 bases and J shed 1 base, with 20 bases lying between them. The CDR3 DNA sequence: TGCGCCAGCAGCCAGCAAAGCCATACCAAGTCGAACACTGAAGCTTTCTTT. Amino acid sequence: CASSQQSHTKSNTEAFF. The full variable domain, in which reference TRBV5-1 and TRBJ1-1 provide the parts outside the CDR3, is KAGVTQTPRYLIKTRGQQVTLSCSPISGHRSVSWYQQTPGQGLQFLFEYFSETQRNKGNFPGRFSGRQFSNSRSEMNVSTLELGDSALYLCASSQQSHTKSNTEAFFGQGTRLTVV.

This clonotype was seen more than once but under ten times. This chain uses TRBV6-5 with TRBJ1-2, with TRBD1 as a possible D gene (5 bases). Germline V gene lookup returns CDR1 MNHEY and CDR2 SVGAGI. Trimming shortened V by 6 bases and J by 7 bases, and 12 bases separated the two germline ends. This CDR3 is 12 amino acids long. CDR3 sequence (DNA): TGTGCCAGCAGAACCAGGGTGGGTGGCTACACCTTC. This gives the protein CASRTRVGGYTF.

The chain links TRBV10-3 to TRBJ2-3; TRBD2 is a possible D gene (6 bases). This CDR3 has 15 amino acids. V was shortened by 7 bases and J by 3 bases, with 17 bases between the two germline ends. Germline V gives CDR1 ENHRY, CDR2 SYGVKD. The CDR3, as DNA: TGTGCCATCAATATGACCGGGAGTCGGACAGATACGCAGTATTTT. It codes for CAINMTGSRTDTQYF.

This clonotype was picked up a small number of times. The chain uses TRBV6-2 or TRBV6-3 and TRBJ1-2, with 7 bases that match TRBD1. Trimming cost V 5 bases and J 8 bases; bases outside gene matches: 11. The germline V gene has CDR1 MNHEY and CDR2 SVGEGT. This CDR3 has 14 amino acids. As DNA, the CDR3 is TGTGCCAGCAGTAGCGACAGGGTCAATCGCGGCTACACCTTC. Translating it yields CASSSDRVNRGYTF.

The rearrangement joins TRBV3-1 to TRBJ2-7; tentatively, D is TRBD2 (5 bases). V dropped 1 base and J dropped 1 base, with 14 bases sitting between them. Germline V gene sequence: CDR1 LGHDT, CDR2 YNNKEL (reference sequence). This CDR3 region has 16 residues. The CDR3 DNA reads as TGTGCCAGCAGCCAAGCGCATAGCGCCACGTCCTACGAGCAGTACTTC. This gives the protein CASSQAHSATSYEQYF.

DNA of the CDR3: TGTGCCAGCAGCTTAGCTGGCAGTACCGACTCATTAGCCTATGGCTACACCTTC. It encodes CASSLAGSTDSLAYGYTF. V and J are TRBV7-9 and TRBJ1-2; D remains ambiguous. This CDR3 region has 18 residues. Deletions cut 0 bases from V and 4 bases from J, with 21 bases between. Germline V gene sequence: CDR1 SEHNR, CDR2 FQNEAQ (reference sequence).

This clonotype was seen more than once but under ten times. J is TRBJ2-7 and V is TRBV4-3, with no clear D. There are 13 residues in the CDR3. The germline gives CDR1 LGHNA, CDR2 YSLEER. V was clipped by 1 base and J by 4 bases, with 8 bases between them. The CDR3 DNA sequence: TGCGCCAGCAGCCAAGGCCCCGAATACGAGCAGTACTTC. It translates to CASSQGPEYEQYF.

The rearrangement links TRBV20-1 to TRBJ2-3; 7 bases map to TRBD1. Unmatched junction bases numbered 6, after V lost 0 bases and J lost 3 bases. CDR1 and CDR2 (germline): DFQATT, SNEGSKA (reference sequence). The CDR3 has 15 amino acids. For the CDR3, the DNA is TGCAGTGCTAGAGATACCGGGACAGTAACAGATACGCAGTATTTT. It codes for CSARDTGTVTDTQYF.

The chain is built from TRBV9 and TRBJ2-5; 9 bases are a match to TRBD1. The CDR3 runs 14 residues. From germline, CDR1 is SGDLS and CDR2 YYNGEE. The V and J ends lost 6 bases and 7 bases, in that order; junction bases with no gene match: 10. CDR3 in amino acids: CASTEQGATGTQYF. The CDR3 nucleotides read TGTGCCAGCACAGAACAGGGGGCAACGGGGACCCAGTACTTC.

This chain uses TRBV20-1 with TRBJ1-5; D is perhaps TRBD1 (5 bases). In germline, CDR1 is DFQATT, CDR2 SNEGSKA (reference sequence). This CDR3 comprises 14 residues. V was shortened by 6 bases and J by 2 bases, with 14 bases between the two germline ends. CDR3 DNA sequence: TGCAGTGCACCGACAGCAGGAGGCAATCAGCCCCAGCATTTT. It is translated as CSAPTAGGNQPQHF.